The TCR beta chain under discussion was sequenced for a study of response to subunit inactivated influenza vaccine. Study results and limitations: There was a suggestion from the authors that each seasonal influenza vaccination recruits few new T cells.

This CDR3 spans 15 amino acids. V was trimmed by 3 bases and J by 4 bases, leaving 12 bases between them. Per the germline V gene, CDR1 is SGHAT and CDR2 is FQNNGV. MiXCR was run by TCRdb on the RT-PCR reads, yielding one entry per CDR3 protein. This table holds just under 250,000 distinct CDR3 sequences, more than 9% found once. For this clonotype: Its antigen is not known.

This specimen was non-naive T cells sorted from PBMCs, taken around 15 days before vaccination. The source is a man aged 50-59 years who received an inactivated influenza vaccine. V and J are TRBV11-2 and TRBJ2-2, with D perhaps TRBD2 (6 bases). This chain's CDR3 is CASSLGLKSTGELFF. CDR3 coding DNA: TGTGCCAGCAGCTTGGGACTGAAATCCACCGGGGAGCTGTTTTTT.